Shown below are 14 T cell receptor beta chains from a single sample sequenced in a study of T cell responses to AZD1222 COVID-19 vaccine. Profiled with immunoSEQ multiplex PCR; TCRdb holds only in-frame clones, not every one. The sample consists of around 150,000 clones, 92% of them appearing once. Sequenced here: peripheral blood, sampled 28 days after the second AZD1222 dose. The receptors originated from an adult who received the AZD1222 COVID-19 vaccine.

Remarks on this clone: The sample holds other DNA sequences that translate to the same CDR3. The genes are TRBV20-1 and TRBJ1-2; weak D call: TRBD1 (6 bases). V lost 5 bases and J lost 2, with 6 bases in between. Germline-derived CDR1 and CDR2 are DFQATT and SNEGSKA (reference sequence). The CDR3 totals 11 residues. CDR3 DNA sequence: TGCAGTGCTCAGGGGAACTATGGCTACACCTTC. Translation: CSAQGNYGYTF.

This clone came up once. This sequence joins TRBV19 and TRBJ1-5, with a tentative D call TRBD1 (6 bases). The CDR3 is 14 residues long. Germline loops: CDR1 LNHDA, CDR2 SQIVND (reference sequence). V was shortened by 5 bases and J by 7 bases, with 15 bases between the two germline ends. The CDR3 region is CASSLQGRRQPQHF. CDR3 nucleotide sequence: TGTGCCAGTAGTTTACAGGGAAGGAGGCAGCCCCAGCATTTT. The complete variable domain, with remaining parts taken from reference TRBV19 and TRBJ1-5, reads DGGITQSPKYLFRKEGQNVTLSCEQNLNHDAMYWYRQDPGQGLRLIYYSQIVNDFQKGDIAEGYSVSREKKESFPLTVTSAQKNPTAFYLCASSLQGRRQPQHFGDGTRLSIL.

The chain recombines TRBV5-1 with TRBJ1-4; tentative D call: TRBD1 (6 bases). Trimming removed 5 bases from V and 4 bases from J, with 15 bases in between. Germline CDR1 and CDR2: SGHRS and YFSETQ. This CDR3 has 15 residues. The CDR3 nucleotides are TGCGCCAGCAGAACCAGACAGGCGTATAATGAAAAACTGTTTTTT. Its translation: CASRTRQAYNEKLFF.

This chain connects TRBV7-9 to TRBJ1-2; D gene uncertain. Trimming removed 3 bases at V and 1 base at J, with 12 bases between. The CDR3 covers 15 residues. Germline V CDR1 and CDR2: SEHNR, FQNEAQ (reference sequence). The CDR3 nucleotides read TGTGCCAGCAGCTTCATGAACGGTCATAACTATGGCTACACCTTC. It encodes CASSFMNGHNYGYTF.

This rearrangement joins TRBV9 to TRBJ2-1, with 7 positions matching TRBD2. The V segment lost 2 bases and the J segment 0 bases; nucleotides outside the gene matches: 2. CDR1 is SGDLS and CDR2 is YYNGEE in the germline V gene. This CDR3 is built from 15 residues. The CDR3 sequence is CASSVSGDSYNEQFF. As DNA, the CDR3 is TGTGCCAGCAGCGTCAGCGGGGACTCCTACAATGAGCAGTTCTTC.

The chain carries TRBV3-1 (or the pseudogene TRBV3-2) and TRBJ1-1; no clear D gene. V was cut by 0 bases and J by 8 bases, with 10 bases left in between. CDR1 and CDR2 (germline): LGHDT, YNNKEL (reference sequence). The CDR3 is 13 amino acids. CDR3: CASSQDLGMEAFF. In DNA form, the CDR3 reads TGTGCCAGCAGCCAAGACCTGGGGATGGAAGCTTTCTTT.

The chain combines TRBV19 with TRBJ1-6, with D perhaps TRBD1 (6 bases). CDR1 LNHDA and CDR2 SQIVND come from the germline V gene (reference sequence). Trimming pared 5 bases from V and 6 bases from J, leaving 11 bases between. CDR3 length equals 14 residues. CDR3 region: CASSFTGSNSPLHF. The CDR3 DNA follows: TGTGCCAGTAGTTTCACAGGGAGTAATTCACCCCTCCACTTT.

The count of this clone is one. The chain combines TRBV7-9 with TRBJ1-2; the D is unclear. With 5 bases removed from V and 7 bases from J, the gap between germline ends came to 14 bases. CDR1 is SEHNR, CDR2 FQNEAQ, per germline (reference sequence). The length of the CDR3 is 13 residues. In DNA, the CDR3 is TGTGCCAGCAGCCGCGACATGGCGGGTGGCTACACCTTC. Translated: CASSRDMAGGYTF.

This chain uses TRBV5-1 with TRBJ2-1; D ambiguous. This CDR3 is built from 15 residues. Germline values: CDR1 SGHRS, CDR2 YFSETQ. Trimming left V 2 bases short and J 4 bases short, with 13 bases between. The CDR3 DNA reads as TGCGCCAGCAGCTTTGGTCAGGCCGATTACAATGAGCAGTTCTTC. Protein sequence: CASSFGQADYNEQFF.

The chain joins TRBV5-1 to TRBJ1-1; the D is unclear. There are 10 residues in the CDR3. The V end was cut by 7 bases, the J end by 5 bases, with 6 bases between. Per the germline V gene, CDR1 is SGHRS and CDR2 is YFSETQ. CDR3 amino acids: CASRGTEAFF. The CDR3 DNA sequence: TGCGCCAGCCGCGGAACTGAAGCTTTCTTT. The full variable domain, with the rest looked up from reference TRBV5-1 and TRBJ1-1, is KAGVTQTPRYLIKTRGQQVTLSCSPISGHRSVSWYQQTPGQGLQFLFEYFSETQRNKGNFPGRFSGRQFSNSRSEMNVSTLELGDSALYLCASRGTEAFFGQGTRLTVV.

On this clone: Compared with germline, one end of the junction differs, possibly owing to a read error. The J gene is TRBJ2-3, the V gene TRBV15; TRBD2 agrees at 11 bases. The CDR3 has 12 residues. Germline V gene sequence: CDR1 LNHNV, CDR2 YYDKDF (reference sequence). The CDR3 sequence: CATGKRLAGTDF. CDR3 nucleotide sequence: TGTGCCACCGGTAAACGACTAGCGGGGACCGACTTT.

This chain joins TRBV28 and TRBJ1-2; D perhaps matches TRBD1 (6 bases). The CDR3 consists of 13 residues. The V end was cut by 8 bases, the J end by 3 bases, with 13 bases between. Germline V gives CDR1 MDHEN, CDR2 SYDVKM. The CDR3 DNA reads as TGTGCCAGCTACCAGGGGCCCGACTATGGCTACACCTTC. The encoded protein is CASYQGPDYGYTF.

CDR3 amino acids: CASMLFDRGNQPQHF. In DNA, the CDR3 is TGTGCCAGCATGTTGTTTGACAGGGGCAATCAGCCCCAGCATTTT. J is TRBJ1-5 and V is TRBV2, with 7 bases fitting TRBD1. Germline trimming cut 7 bases from V and 2 bases from J; bases unmatched to any gene: 8. The CDR3 contains 15 residues. From germline, CDR1 is SNHLY and CDR2 FYNNEI.

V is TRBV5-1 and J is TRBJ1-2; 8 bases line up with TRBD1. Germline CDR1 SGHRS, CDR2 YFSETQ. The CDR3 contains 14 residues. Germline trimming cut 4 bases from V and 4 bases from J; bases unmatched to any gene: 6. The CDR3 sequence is CASSPGQGRYGYTF. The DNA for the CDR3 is TGCGCCAGCAGCCCAGGACAGGGTCGCTATGGCTACACCTTC.